Included here is one T cell receptor beta chain sequence, with context. Its matching antigen is unknown. Bulk tumor genomic DNA, roughly 600 ng per sample, was used as template. Biopsies that were spaced far apart were taken, several per primary tumor, during surgery. Newly diagnosed with untreated non-small cell lung cancer, the patients underwent curative surgery. Study donors were patients with a new diagnosis of non-small cell lung cancer who underwent surgery with curative intent. CDR3 of TCR beta was amplified by multiplex PCR that used 32 V and 13 J primers. TCRdb re-called the multiplex PCR reads through MiXCR, storing one row per CDR3 protein. The sample lists around 29,000 distinct CDR3 sequences, about 29% seen once, with approximately 4% in the top ten. This sample is part of a study of immune heterogeneity within non-small cell lung tumors. Study-wide context: Classification of the tumors gave several squamous cell carcinomas, roughly 10 non-squamous carcinomas and 1 not otherwise specified.

The CDR3 spans 15 residues. Trimming took off 0 bases at V and 11 bases at J, with 20 bases between the two ends. The V gene's germline CDR1 is SGHRS and CDR2 YFSETQ. General study points: Individual patients mostly differed in their high-frequency T-cell receptor beta clonotypes.

Sequencing was done on a sample of lung tumor tissue. The TCR originated in a man aged 40-49 years with non-small cell lung cancer. The chain joins TRBV5-1 to TRBJ1-1; D is perhaps TRBD1 (5 bases). The CDR3 DNA reads TGCGCCAGCAGCTTGGGCACTTATTCCACTCCAGGGGCTTTCTTT. It encodes CASSLGTYSTPGAFF.